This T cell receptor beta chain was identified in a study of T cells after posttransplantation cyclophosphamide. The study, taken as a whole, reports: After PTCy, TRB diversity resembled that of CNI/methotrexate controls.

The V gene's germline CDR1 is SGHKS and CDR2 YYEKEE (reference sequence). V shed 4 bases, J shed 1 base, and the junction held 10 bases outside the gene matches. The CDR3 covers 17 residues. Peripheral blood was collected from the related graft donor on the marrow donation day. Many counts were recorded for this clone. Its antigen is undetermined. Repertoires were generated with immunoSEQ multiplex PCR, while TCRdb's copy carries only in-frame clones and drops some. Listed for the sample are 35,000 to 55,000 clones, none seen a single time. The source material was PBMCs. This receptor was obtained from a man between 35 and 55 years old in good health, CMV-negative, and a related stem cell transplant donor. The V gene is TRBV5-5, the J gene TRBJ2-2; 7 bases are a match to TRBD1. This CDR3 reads CASSVTGTALNTGELFF. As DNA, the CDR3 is TGTGCCAGCAGCGTTACCGGGACAGCCTTGAACACCGGGGAGCTGTTTTTT.